Given below is one T cell receptor (beta chain) in context. What it binds is not known. The immunoSEQ assay was v3. Clones were read by immunoSEQ multiplex PCR, and TCRdb kept only the in-frame ones, dropping some. The top ten clones hold roughly 15% of a sample with approximately 50,000 clones, roughly 85% of them seen once. Time point in this sample: pre-treatment sample, taken before nivolumab and TIL therapy. These data come from a study of TIL therapy for anti-PD-1-resistant metastatic lung cancer. The CDR3 extends over 14 amino acids. Germline V gene data show CDR1 as SNHLY and CDR2 as FYNNEI. Losses at the gene ends were 5 bases for V and 5 bases for J; bases not matched to a gene: 3. Overall study findings and caveats: Patients were highly selected, enriched for treatment-naive, never-smoker and oncogene-addicted cases.

The clonotype comes from a man in his sixties or seventies with non-small cell lung cancer. Sequenced here: blood, sampled at baseline. This chain uses TRBV2 with TRBJ1-4; 9 positions match TRBD1. The DNA of the CDR3 is TGTGCCAGCAGTCTCGGGACAGGGAATGAAAAACTGTTTTTT. Translated, it gives CASSLGTGNEKLFF.